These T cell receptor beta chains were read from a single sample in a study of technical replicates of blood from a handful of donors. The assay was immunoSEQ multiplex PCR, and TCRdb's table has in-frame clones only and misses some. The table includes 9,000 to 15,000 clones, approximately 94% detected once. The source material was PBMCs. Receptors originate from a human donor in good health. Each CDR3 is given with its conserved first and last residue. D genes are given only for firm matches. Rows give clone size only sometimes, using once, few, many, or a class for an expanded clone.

TGTGCCAGCTCACCGGCAGGGGGCTATGGCTACACCTTC CASSPAGGYGYTF TRBD1 . TRBJ1-2 TRBV18
TGTGCCAGCAGTTACGGAAGGGTAGCGGGAGTGTACGAGCAGTACTTC CASSYGRVAGVYEQYF TRBD2 . TRBJ2-7 TRBV6-5
TGTGCCAGCAGTGAGGGCTTCGTTGAGCAGTTCTTC CASSEGFVEQFF . . TRBJ2-1 TRBV2
TGCGCCAGCAGCTGGGGGACAGGTACCACCGGGGAGCTGTTTTTT CASSWGTGTTGELFF TRBD1 . TRBJ2-2 TRBV5-1
TGTGCCAGCAGTTACTCGACTCTAGGGGTCACCGGGGAGCTGTTTTTT CASSYSTLGVTGELFF . . TRBJ2-2 TRBV6-5
TGTGCCAGCAGTTCCGGGGGGGCTACACTTTACAATGAGCAGTTCTTC CASSSGGATLYNEQFF TRBD2 . TRBJ2-1 TRBV6-5
TGTGCCAGCAGCTCTCAGGTTCACCAGCCCCAGCATTTT CASSSQVHQPQHF . few TRBJ1-5 TRBV21-1
TGTGCCTGGATGCCCCTGTCGGTCCCTGAAAAACTGTTTTTT CAWMPLSVPEKLFF . . TRBJ1-4 TRBV30
TGTGCCAGCAGTTCCCCCACTAGCGGGAGTGGGGACGAGCAGTACTTC CASSSPTSGSGDEQYF TRBD2 . TRBJ2-7 TRBV27
TGTGCCAGCAGTGTGCCGGGAGGGCCGATCTTC CASSVPGGPIF TRBD2 . TRBJ2-1 TRBV6-5
TGTGCCAGCTCACCAACGACAGGGTCTGGGGCCAACGTCCTGACTTTC CASSPTTGSGANVLTF TRBD1 . TRBJ2-6 TRBV18
TGTGCCAGCAGTTCGACAGGATCGAACACTGAAGCTTTCTTT CASSSTGSNTEAFF . once TRBJ1-1 TRBV27
TGTGCCAGCAGCTTACTTCTTGGTTCTCGGGATGAGCAGTTCTTC CASSLLLGSRDEQFF . . TRBJ2-1 TRBV7-8
TGTGCCAGCAGTGAACAGGGGAACACTGAAGCTTTCTTT CASSEQGNTEAFF . . TRBJ1-1 TRBV2
TGTGCCAGCAGCTTAGAGGGACGGAGGGTGGGGGTATATGAGCAGTACTTC CASSLEGRRVGVYEQYF . . TRBJ2-7 TRBV7-6
TGTGCCAGCAGCCCGGACAGGGGGCCAAGGACAGATACGCAGTATTTT CASSPDRGPRTDTQYF TRBD1 . TRBJ2-3 TRBV28
TGTGCCAGCAGCCGATACAGAAACTCTGGAAACACCATATATTTT CASSRYRNSGNTIYF . . TRBJ1-3 TRBV14
TGTGCCAGCAGGCGGACTAGCTTCCAAGAGACCCAGTACTTC CASRRTSFQETQYF TRBD2 . TRBJ2-5 TRBV27
TGTGCCACCAGTACATCGACAGGGAATCCCTACGAGCAGTACTTC CATSTSTGNPYEQYF TRBD1 . TRBJ2-7 TRBV15
TGTGCCAGCAGCCTGGAGCTAGCGGGAGTGGAACAGTTCTTC CASSLELAGVEQFF TRBD2 . TRBJ2-1 TRBV5-4
TGCGCCAGCAGCATATGGACTAGCGGGAGCAATGAGCAGTTCTTC CASSIWTSGSNEQFF TRBD2 . TRBJ2-1 TRBV5-1
TGTGCCAGCAGTGAGACTAGCGGATGGATGAACCCCGGGGAGCTGTTTTTT CASSETSGWMNPGELFF TRBD2 . TRBJ2-2 TRBV2
TGCGCCAGCAGTCAGAAGGGACAGGGAATTAGCAATCAGCCCCAGCATTTT CASSQKGQGISNQPQHF TRBD1 . TRBJ1-5 TRBV23-1
TGTGCCTGGAGCCTAGCGGGGGGCCTTCTCAATGAGCAGTTCTTC CAWSLAGGLLNEQFF TRBD2 . TRBJ2-1 TRBV30
TGTGCCAGCTCACCTTTGGGACTAGCGATGACTGGGGCCAACGTCCTGACTTTC CASSPLGLAMTGANVLTF TRBD2 . TRBJ2-6 TRBV18
TGTGCCAGCAGCCAACTACGCCGACTAGCGGGCAATGAGCAGTTCTTC CASSQLRRLAGNEQFF TRBD2 . TRBJ2-1 TRBV2
TGTGCCAGCTCACCAGGGAGGAACACTGAAGCTTTCTTT CASSPGRNTEAFF . . TRBJ1-1 TRBV18
TGTGCCAGCAGCCCTGGGGCAGGGGGGACATACGAGCAGTACTTC CASSPGAGGTYEQYF . . TRBJ2-7 TRBV7-9
TGTGCCAGCAGCCACCTGGGACATTTAGGGAACTATGGCTACACCTTC CASSHLGHLGNYGYTF . . TRBJ1-2 TRBV7-8
TGCACCAGCAGCCAAGGGACTAGCGGGAGGAAGGGGGGCTCCTACGAGCAGTACTTC CTSSQGTSGRKGGSYEQYF . . TRBJ2-7 TRBV1
TGTGCCAGCAGTGACTGGGACACCGATACGCAGTATTTT CASSDWDTDTQYF . . TRBJ2-3 TRBV6-4
TGCGCCAGCAGCTTAGGACAGGGTGAAGGCTACACCTTC CASSLGQGEGYTF TRBD1 few TRBJ1-2 TRBV5-1
TGTGCCAGTAGAGCCCAACTAGCGGGAGCATACAATGAGCAGTTCTTC CASRAQLAGAYNEQFF TRBD2 . TRBJ2-1 TRBV19
TGTGCCAGTAGTGGTCGAGTCCCAGATACGCAGTATTTT CASSGRVPDTQYF . . TRBJ2-3 TRBV19
TGTGCCAGCAGCTTCGAGGGGACAGGGGGGGCCGGGGAGCTGTTTTTT CASSFEGTGGAGELFF TRBD1 . TRBJ2-2 TRBV7-9
TGTGCCAGCAGCTTGGGTATTAATGAAAAACTGTTTTTT CASSLGINEKLFF . . TRBJ1-4 TRBV5-6
TGTGCCAGCAGTTCCGACGGGAGGTCCTACGAGCAGTACTTC CASSSDGRSYEQYF TRBD2 . TRBJ2-7 TRBV6-5
TGTGCCAGCAGCTTTGACCGACAGGGAGTACAGTACTTC CASSFDRQGVQYF TRBD1 . TRBJ2-7 TRBV7-3
TGCGCCAGCAGCTTGGTGGTTACCCGGGATTCCTACAATGAGCAGTTCTTC CASSLVVTRDSYNEQFF . . TRBJ2-1 TRBV5-1
TGTGCCAGTAGTATCGGCAACAGCGGCCACGAGCAGTACTTC CASSIGNSGHEQYF . once TRBJ2-7 TRBV19
TGTGCCAGTAGTATGGGCCAGGGGGCGAGTCAGCCCCAGCATTTT CASSMGQGASQPQHF TRBD1 . TRBJ1-5 TRBV19
TGTGCCAGCAGCAAAATCCTACTTCATGGGGGCAAAGAGACCCAGTACTTC CASSKILLHGGKETQYF . . TRBJ2-5 TRBV21-1
TGTGCCAGCACCCCCGGCCTCGGGGACTACGAGCAGTACTTC CASTPGLGDYEQYF . . TRBJ2-7 TRBV27
TGTGCCAGCAGCCCACACCGGGGAAAGCCCCAGCATTTT CASSPHRGKPQHF . . TRBJ1-5 TRBV7-8
TGTGCCAGCACCCGAACGGGTGAAAGCTACACCTTC CASTRTGESYTF . . TRBJ1-2 TRBV11-2
TGTGCCAGCAGCGTGCGACTAGCGGGAAGCACAGATACGCAGTATTTT CASSVRLAGSTDTQYF TRBD2 once TRBJ2-3 TRBV7-3
TGTGCCAGCAGCTTATACGGGAGACTAGCGGGAGAGGGCGACGAGCAGTACTTC CASSLYGRLAGEGDEQYF TRBD2 . TRBJ2-7 TRBV11-2
TGTGCCAGCAAAGCGACGGACACCGTCCCTGTAGCTTTCTTT CASKATDTVPVAFF . . TRBJ1-1 TRBV2
TGTGCCAGCAGTTACCAGGGGAGCGCAGATACGCAGTATTTT CASSYQGSADTQYF . . TRBJ2-3 TRBV6-5
TGTGCCAGCATCGACTTTAACTATGGCTACACCTTC CASIDFNYGYTF . . TRBJ1-2 TRBV6-1
TGCGCCAGCAGCTCCGGAACCACAGGGGTCGGAGAGACCCAGTACTTC CASSSGTTGVGETQYF TRBD1 . TRBJ2-5 TRBV5-1
TGTGCCAGCAGTTTATCCAGGTTTCAGCCCCAGCATTTT CASSLSRFQPQHF . . TRBJ1-5 TRBV27
TGCAGTGCCCCTGACTATGGCTACACCTTC CSAPDYGYTF . . TRBJ1-2 TRBV20-1
TGTGCCAGCAGCTTAGGACTAGCGGCCTCCTACGAGCAGTACTTC CASSLGLAASYEQYF TRBD2 . TRBJ2-7 TRBV7-9
TGTGCCAGCAGGGAGGACGGAACCAATCAGCCCCAGCATTTT CASREDGTNQPQHF . . TRBJ1-5 TRBV2
TGTGCCAGCAGTGTTTGGACAGGGGAAAATCAGCCCCAGCATTTT CASSVWTGENQPQHF TRBD1 . TRBJ1-5 TRBV2